The 6 T cell receptor beta chains below were found in one sample sequenced in a study of cytomegalovirus exposure and HLA in healthy donors (dated by TCRdb to 2016 to 2017). Libraries were constructed by the immunoSEQ multiplex PCR assay. A mixture of 60 forward primers for TCR Vbeta segments and 13 reverse primers for TCR Jbeta segments was used in the multiplex PCR. TCRdb re-hosts the immuneACCESS table, in-frame sequences only. Its copies lack some clones; in the studies checked, an unresolved V gene accounts for under half of them, and the cause for the rest is not known. Recorded for this sample are about 90,000 clones; over 75% of them occurred a single time. The ten largest clones capture roughly 2% of the sample. The sequencing input was PBMCs. These receptors originate from a boy under 18 in good health and CMV-seronegative.

V and J are TRBV25-1 and TRBJ2-3; TRBD1 is a possible D gene (5 bases). CDR3 size: 15 residues. Deletions cut 0 bases from V and 2 bases from J, with 9 bases between. Germline CDR1 is MGHDK and CDR2 is SYGVNS. DNA for the CDR3: TGTGCCAGCAGTGAATATAGGGGCAACACAGATACGCAGTATTTT. Its protein product is CASSEYRGNTDTQYF.

This chain uses TRBV5-6 with TRBJ2-1; 10 nucleotides line up with TRBD1. CDR1 and CDR2 (germline): SGHDT, YYEEEE. The J segment lost 4 bases and the V segment lost 3 bases, leaving 7 bases of the junction unmatched. The CDR3 is made up of 16 amino acids. DNA of the CDR3: TGTGCCAGCAGCTCAACCGGGACAGGGGCATACAATGAGCAGTTCTTC. Amino acids: CASSSTGTGAYNEQFF.

The rearrangement uses TRBV9 and TRBJ2-1, with TRBD2 as a possible D gene (6 bases). Germline-derived CDR1 and CDR2 are SGDLS and YYNGEE. V was pared by 7 bases and J by 10 bases, with 15 bases between. CDR3 length equals 12 residues. The CDR3 sequence: CASGGGRREQFF. The CDR3 bases are TGTGCCAGCGGAGGAGGGCGGCGGGAGCAGTTCTTC.

This clone has just one count. The chain recombines TRBV19 with TRBJ1-5, with D possibly matching TRBD1 (5 bases). There are 14 residues in the CDR3. Germline CDR1 and CDR2: LNHDA and SQIVND (reference sequence). V gave up 7 bases and J gave up 3 bases, with 13 bases separating them. CDR3 bases: TGTGCCAGTAAACTGGCAGGGAACAATCAGCCCCAGCATTTT. Translated, it gives CASKLAGNNQPQHF.

The chain joins TRBV10-1 to TRBJ2-7; 7 positions agree with TRBD1. After removal of 4 bases from V and 8 bases from J, the junction contained 8 bases not matched to a gene. In germline, CDR1 is WNHNN, CDR2 SYGVQD (reference sequence). The CDR3 contains 13 residues. CDR3 bases: TGCGCCAGCAGTGGTGCAGGGGGTGGTAAGCAGTACTTC. Protein sequence: CASSGAGGGKQYF.

This clone was observed a handful of times. This chain's CDR3 is CASSLDSGNSPLHF. CDR3 in DNA: TGTGCCAGCAGCTTGGACTCGGGGAATTCACCCCTCCACTTT. The chain combines TRBV5-4 with TRBJ1-6; D gene unclear. Per the germline V gene, CDR1 is SGHNT and CDR2 is YYREEE (reference sequence). V lost 0 bases and J 7 bases, leaving 8 bases between the germline ends. The CDR3 consists of 14 residues. Variable domain in full (rest from reference TRBV5-4 and TRBJ1-6): ETGVTQSPTHLIKTRGQQVTLRCSSQSGHNTVSWYQQALGQGPQFIFQYYREEENGRGNFPPRFSGLQFPNYSSELNVNALELDDSALYLCASSLDSGNSPLHFGNGTRLTVT.